These T cell receptor beta chains were read from a single sample in a study of radiation and T cells in renal cell carcinoma. The assay was immunoSEQ multiplex PCR, and TCRdb's table has in-frame clones only and misses some. This table has around 22,000 clones, 58% appearing once. Here the sequenced sample was tumor tissue, taken from a patient whose treatment was nephrectomy without radiotherapy. The receptor set was obtained from a man in his forties with renal cell carcinoma. CDR3s include the opening cysteine and the closing phenylalanine or tryptophan. A D gene is named only where the DNA matches it firmly. Not every row has a clone size; where given, it reads once, few, many or a size class.

j_gene,d_gene,v_gene,abundance,CDR3aa
TRBJ1-1,-,TRBV27,-,CASSLYPGLEAFF
TRBJ2-5,-,TRBV4-1,-,CASSPGPGGESRKTQYF
TRBJ2-2,-,TRBV5-1,many,CASRLPSGELFF
TRBJ1-1,-,TRBV7-6,-,CASSPGTRMNTEAFF
TRBJ2-4,TRBD1,TRBV28,once,CASRGQDLAKNIQYF
TRBJ1-4,-,TRBV6-4,-,CASSEDATNEKLFF
TRBJ1-1,-,TRBV6-1,-,CATRTGRGPEAFF
TRBJ2-5,-,TRBV5-4,-,CASSSQDGGETQYF
TRBJ1-1,-,TRBV6-5,-,CASSYGFVRMNTEAFF
TRBJ1-1,-,TRBV10-3,-,CAISEAGSQDAVEAFF
TRBJ1-1,TRBD1,TRBV19,-,CASTVGQGNTEAFF
TRBJ1-1,-,TRBV5-1,-,CASNGGGNTEAFF
TRBJ1-6,-,TRBV28,few,CASSLPQGSYSPLHF
TRBJ2-1,-,TRBV7-9,-,CASGGPQDSKRYNEQFF
TRBJ1-2,-,TRBV19,few,CASSVDGRYGYTF
TRBJ2-5,TRBD1,TRBV19,-,CACQGQGGKTQYF